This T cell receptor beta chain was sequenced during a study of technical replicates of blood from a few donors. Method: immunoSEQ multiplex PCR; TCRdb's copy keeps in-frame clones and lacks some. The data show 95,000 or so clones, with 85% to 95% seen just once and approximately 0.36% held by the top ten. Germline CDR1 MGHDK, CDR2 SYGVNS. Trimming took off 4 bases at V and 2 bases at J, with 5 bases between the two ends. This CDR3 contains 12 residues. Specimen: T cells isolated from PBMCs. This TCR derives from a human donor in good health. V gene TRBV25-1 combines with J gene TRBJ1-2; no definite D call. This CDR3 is CASSGGNYGYTF. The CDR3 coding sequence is TGTGCCAGCAGTGGAGGAAACTATGGCTACACCTTC.